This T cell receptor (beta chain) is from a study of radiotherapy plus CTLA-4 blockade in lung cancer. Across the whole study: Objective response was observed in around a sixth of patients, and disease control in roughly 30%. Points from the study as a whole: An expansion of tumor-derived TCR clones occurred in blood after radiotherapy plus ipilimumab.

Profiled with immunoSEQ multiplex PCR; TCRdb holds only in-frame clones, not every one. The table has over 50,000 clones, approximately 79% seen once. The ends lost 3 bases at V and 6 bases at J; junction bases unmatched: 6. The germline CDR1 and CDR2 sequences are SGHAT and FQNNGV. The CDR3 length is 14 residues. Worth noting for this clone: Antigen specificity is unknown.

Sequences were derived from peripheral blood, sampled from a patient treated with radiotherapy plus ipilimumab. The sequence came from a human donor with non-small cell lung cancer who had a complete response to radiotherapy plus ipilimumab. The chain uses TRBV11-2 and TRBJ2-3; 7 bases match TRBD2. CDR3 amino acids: CASSLRLATDTQYF. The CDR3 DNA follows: TGTGCCAGCAGCTTGAGACTAGCCACGGATACGCAGTATTTT.